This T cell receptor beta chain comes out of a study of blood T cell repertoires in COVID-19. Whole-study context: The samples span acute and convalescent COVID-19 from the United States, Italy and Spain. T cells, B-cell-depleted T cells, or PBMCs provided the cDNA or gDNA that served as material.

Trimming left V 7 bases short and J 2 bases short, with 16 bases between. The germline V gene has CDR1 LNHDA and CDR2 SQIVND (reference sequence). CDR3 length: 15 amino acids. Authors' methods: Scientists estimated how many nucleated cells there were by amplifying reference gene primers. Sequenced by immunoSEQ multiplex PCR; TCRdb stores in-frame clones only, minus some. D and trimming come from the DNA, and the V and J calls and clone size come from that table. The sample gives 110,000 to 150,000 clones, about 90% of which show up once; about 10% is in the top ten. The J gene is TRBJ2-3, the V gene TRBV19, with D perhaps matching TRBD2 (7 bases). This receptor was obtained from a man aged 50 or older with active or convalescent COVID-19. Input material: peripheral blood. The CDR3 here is CASISGGHPTDTQYF. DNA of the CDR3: TGTGCCAGTATCTCGGGGGGACACCCCACAGATACGCAGTATTTT. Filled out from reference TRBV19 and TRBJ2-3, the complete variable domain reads DGGITQSPKYLFRKEGQNVTLSCEQNLNHDAMYWYRQDPGQGLRLIYYSQIVNDFQKGDIAEGYSVSREKKESFPLTVTSAQKNPTAFYLCASISGGHPTDTQYFGPGTRLTVL.